A single sample gave rise to the 16 T cell receptor beta chains below, sequenced in a study of blood T cell repertoires in COVID-19. Only in-frame clones appear in the TCRdb table, and some are missing; sequencing was by immunoSEQ multiplex PCR. The table lists around 130,000 clones, around 84% of them singletons. The sequencing sample was made of peripheral blood. All receptors derive from a man younger than 40 with COVID-19, enrolled during active disease.

This chain joins TRBV25-1 and TRBJ2-7, with 11 bases aligning to TRBD1. V lost 4 bases, J lost 5 bases, and 4 bases stayed unmatched. Germline values: CDR1 MGHDK, CDR2 SYGVNS. The CDR3 has 14 amino acids. CDR3 protein: CASSGDRGDDEQYF. In DNA form, the CDR3 reads TGTGCCAGCAGTGGGGACAGGGGGGACGACGAGCAGTACTTC.

V and J are TRBV27 and TRBJ1-5; the D gene is possibly TRBD1 (5 bases). Germline V gene sequence: CDR1 MNHEY, CDR2 SMNVEV (reference sequence). There are 15 residues in the CDR3. The ends were cut back, 5 bases at V and 4 bases at J, with 15 bases in the middle. The CDR3 reads CASSTSGPQNQPQHF. CDR3 coding DNA: TGTGCCAGCAGTACCTCAGGGCCTCAAAATCAGCCCCAGCATTTT.

V gene TRBV30 combines with J gene TRBJ1-4; D remains ambiguous. Germline V CDR1 and CDR2: GTSNPN, SVGIG (reference sequence). The CDR3 length is 16 residues. V gave up 0 bases and J gave up 4 bases, with 15 bases separating them. CDR3 sequence: CAWSVVGSAGNEKLFF. CDR3 sequence (DNA): TGTGCCTGGAGTGTGGTGGGAAGTGCGGGTAATGAAAAACTGTTTTTT.

The J gene is TRBJ2-3, the V gene TRBV28, with 9 bases fitting TRBD1. Germline V CDR1 and CDR2: MDHEN, SYDVKM. The V and J ends lost 3 bases and 4 bases, in that order; junction bases with no gene match: 5. The CDR3 is made up of 15 amino acids. DNA of the CDR3: TGTGCCAGCAGTTTCGGGACAGGGCCGGCAGATACGCAGTATTTT. It yields the protein CASSFGTGPADTQYF.

Note on this clone: This sample also contains other DNA sequences that code for the same CDR3. This chain joins TRBV7-2 and TRBJ1-3; D remains ambiguous. This CDR3 has 14 residues. CDR1 is SGHTA and CDR2 is FQGNSA in the germline V gene. Trimming cost V 1 base and J 0 bases, with 4 bases left between them. The CDR3 loop reads CASSLDYSGNTIYF. The DNA for the CDR3 is TGTGCCAGCAGCTTAGACTACTCTGGAAACACCATATATTTT.

This rearrangement joins TRBV30 to TRBJ1-1; D unresolved. CDR1 is GTSNPN, CDR2 SVGIG, per germline (reference sequence). V lost 3 bases, J lost 2 bases, and 10 bases lay in between. The CDR3 contains 13 residues. CDR3 sequence reads: CAWRASLNTEAFF. The CDR3 nucleotides read TGTGCCTGGAGGGCCTCCCTTAACACTGAAGCTTTCTTT.

The chain has TRBV28 and TRBJ1-5, with D hard to call. The ends were cut back, 4 bases at V and 1 base at J, with 11 bases in the middle. Germline V gene data show CDR1 as MDHEN and CDR2 as SYDVKM. CDR3 size: 15 residues. CDR3 bases: TGTGCCAGCAGTTACCCGACAACCAGCAATCAGCCCCAGCATTTT. Its protein is CASSYPTTSNQPQHF.

The chain has TRBV9 and TRBJ2-7; 7 nucleotides agree with TRBD1. Germline V lookup: CDR1 SGDLS, CDR2 YYNGEE. CDR3 length equals 15 residues. J gave up 5 bases and V 0 bases, and 8 bases lay outside the gene matches. The CDR3 reads CASSVEGARLDEQYF. CDR3 sequence (DNA): TGTGCCAGCAGCGTAGAGGGGGCGAGGCTGGACGAGCAGTACTTC.

The V gene is TRBV29-1, the J gene TRBJ1-2; TRBD1 matches 8 bases. This CDR3 is 12 amino acids long. V dropped 6 bases and J dropped 5; count of bases not matched to a gene: 5. Germline assignment: CDR1 SQVTM and CDR2 ANQGSEA. The CDR3 DNA reads as TGCAGCGTAGGACAGGGTATTTATGGCTACACCTTC. This gives the protein CSVGQGIYGYTF.

This rearrangement joins TRBV4-1 to TRBJ2-2; no definite D call. The germline V gene has CDR1 MGHRA and CDR2 YSYEKL. The CDR3 loop spans 12 amino acids. Trimming stripped 6 bases from V and 1 base from J, with 3 bases between. Written as DNA, the CDR3 is TGCGCCAGCAGTCAGAACACCGGGGAGCTGTTTTTT. It specifies CASSQNTGELFF.

This chain links TRBV29-1 with TRBJ2-2; no firm D call. Trimming took off 6 bases at V and 7 bases at J, with 12 bases between the two ends. Germline V CDR1 and CDR2: SQVTM, ANQGSEA. The CDR3 extends over 12 amino acids. CDR3 nucleotides: TGCAGCGTCCCCGAAGCTGGCGGGGAGCTGTTTTTT. Its translation is CSVPEAGGELFF.

The genes are TRBV29-1 and TRBJ1-1; D gene uncertain. The CDR3 extends over 9 amino acids. Germline V lookup: CDR1 SQVTM, CDR2 ANQGSEA. Trimming removed 3 bases at V and 10 bases at J, with 6 bases between. The CDR3 spells CSVEEGAFF. DNA for the CDR3: TGCAGCGTTGAGGAGGGAGCTTTCTTT.

DNA of the CDR3: TGTGCCTGGAGTAGCGGGAGTAGGGAGACCCAGTACTTC. Amino acid sequence: CAWSSGSRETQYF. The V call is TRBV30, the J call TRBJ2-5, with TRBD2 identical over 8 bases. Trimming cost V 2 bases and J 5 bases; bases outside gene matches: 4. Germline assignment: CDR1 GTSNPN and CDR2 SVGIG (reference sequence). The CDR3 has 13 residues.

The chain carries TRBV5-6 and TRBJ2-7; 13 nucleotides agree with TRBD2. This CDR3 is 15 amino acids long. Losses at the gene ends were 3 bases for V and 5 bases for J; bases not matched to a gene: 5. Germline V gives CDR1 SGHDT, CDR2 YYEEEE. The CDR3 DNA follows: TGTGCCAGCAGCTCGGGACTAGCGGGATTACACGAGCAGTACTTC. Its translation: CASSSGLAGLHEQYF.

The rearrangement uses TRBV28 and TRBJ1-1; D ambiguous. The CDR3 is made up of 14 amino acids. V lost 3 bases and J lost 8, with 16 bases in between. The germline gives CDR1 MDHEN, CDR2 SYDVKM. CDR3 DNA sequence: TGTGCCAGCAGTTTGCGCAACCTCCCTCTGGAAGCTTTCTTT. Protein product: CASSLRNLPLEAFF.

The V and J genes are TRBV24-1 and TRBJ2-7, with 8 bases identical to TRBD1. This CDR3 has 15 residues. Germline loops: CDR1 KGHDR, CDR2 SFDVKD. After removal of 3 bases from V and 2 bases from J, the junction contained 5 bases not matched to a gene. CDR3 protein: CATSDDKQGAYEQYF. The CDR3 bases are TGTGCCACCAGTGATGACAAACAGGGGGCCTACGAGCAGTACTTC.